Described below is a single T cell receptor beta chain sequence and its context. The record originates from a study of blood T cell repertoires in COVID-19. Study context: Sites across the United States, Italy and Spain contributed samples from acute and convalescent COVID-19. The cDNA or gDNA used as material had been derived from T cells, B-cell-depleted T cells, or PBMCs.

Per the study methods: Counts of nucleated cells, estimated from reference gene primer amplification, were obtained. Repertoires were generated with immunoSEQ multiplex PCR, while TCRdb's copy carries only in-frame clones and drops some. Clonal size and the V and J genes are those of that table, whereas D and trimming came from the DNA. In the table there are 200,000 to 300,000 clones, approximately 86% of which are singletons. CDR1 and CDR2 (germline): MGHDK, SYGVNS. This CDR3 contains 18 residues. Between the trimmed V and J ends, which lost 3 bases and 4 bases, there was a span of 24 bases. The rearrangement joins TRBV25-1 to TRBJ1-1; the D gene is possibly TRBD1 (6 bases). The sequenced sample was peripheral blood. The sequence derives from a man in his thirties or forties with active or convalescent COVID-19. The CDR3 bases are TGTGCCAGCAGTGATCTAACCCCTGAGGGGGGGTCAGGCACTGAAGCTTTCTTT. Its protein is CASSDLTPEGGSGTEAFF.